The entry that follows covers one TCR beta chain sequence. CDR1 and CDR2 from the germline V gene are SNHLY and FYNNEI. The V end lost 3 bases, the J end lost 9 bases, and 9 bases lay between the germline ends. The CDR3 is 12 amino acids. This sample was included in a study of blood T cell repertoires in COVID-19. Study summary: Samples came from the United States, Italy and Spain, spanning acute and convalescent COVID-19. From T cells, B-cell-depleted T cells, or PBMCs came the material, which was cDNA or gDNA.

Profiled with immunoSEQ multiplex PCR; TCRdb holds only in-frame clones, not every one. The sample records over 100,000 clones, 82% being singletons. The sequenced material came from peripheral blood. The chain is built from TRBV2 and TRBJ2-1, with D possibly matching TRBD2 (6 bases). This TCR was recovered from a man in his 70s with acute or convalescent COVID-19. The CDR3 loop reads CASSERGREQFF. CDR3 DNA: TGTGCCAGCAGTGAGCGGGGTCGTGAGCAGTTCTTC.